A single sample gave rise to the 10 T cell receptor beta chains below, sequenced in a study of T cells in Graves' hyperthyroidism and ophthalmopathy. Amplified TCR beta CDR3 regions derived from RNA transcripts. Primed by the HTBI set, a first-round RT-PCR was run on the TCR CDR3. From the multiplex PCR reads, TCRdb called clonotypes with MiXCR, one entry per CDR3 protein. The sample contains 530,000 or so distinct CDR3 sequences, 17% of which appear only once. Sequences were obtained from blood. These TCRs come from a woman aged 18-30 years with Graves' ophthalmopathy.

This chain uses TRBV3-1 with TRBJ2-7; 9 nucleotides agree with TRBD2. Unmatched junction bases numbered 6, after V lost 3 bases and J lost 3 bases. The germline gives CDR1 LGHDT, CDR2 YNNKEL (reference sequence). This CDR3 has 15 amino acids. The CDR3, as DNA: TGTGCCAGCAGCCAGGAGGTAGCGGGGGACTACGAGCAGTACTTC. This encodes CASSQEVAGDYEQYF.

The chain recombines TRBV9 with TRBJ1-2; tentative D call: TRBD1 (5 bases). CDR1 and CDR2 (germline): SGDLS, YYNGEE. Trimming shortened V by 0 bases and J by 5 bases, and 8 bases separated the two germline ends. The CDR3 has 13 residues. In DNA form, the CDR3 reads TGTGCCAGCAGCGTAGCGGGGCAGTATGGCTACACCTTC. Translation: CASSVAGQYGYTF. Looking up the rest from reference TRBV9 and TRBJ1-2 gives the full variable domain: DSGVTQTPKHLITATGQRVTLRCSPRSGDLSVYWYQQSLDQGLQFLIQYYNGEERAKGNILERFSAQQFPDLHSELNLSSLELGDSALYFCASSVAGQYGYTFGSGTRLTVV.

As for this clonotype: This could be a read error, since a much larger clone is one nucleotide away. The gene calls are TRBV29-1 and TRBJ2-5; 10 nucleotides match TRBD2. CDR1 SQVTM and CDR2 ANQGSEA come from the germline V gene. This CDR3 has 14 amino acids. Trimming at V came to 5 bases and at J to 4 bases, leaving 7 bases not matched to a gene. This CDR3 is CSVSPLAGVETQYF. The CDR3 nucleotides are TGCAGCGTTTCCCCCCTAGCGGGAGTAGAGACCCAGTACTTC.

In its sample, this clonotype was seen many times. The chain is built from TRBV7-2 and TRBJ2-3; tentatively, D is TRBD2 (5 bases). V lost 2 bases to trimming and J lost 2 bases, with 8 bases between them. CDR1 and CDR2 (germline): SGHTA, FQGNSA. The CDR3 has 14 residues. CDR3 in amino acids: CASSLSGPTDTQYF. DNA of the CDR3: TGTGCCAGCAGCTTAAGCGGACCCACAGATACGCAGTATTTT.

CDR3 sequence: CAISELTSAEAFF. CDR3 in DNA: TGTGCCATCAGTGAATTAACGTCGGCTGAAGCTTTCTTT. The chain uses TRBV10-3 and TRBJ1-1, with D unresolved. V shed 3 bases and J shed 6 bases, with 11 bases lying between them. CDR3 length: 13 residues. Germline CDR1 ENHRY, CDR2 SYGVKD.

The table lists this clonotype with many counts. This chain uses TRBV6-1 with TRBJ1-5; 9 bases align to TRBD1. The CDR3 is made up of 18 amino acids. Germline CDR1 is MNHNS and CDR2 is SASEGT. J lost 5 bases, V lost 4 bases, and 15 bases had no gene match. CDR3 amino acids: CASSGAQGAKLWDQPQHF. The CDR3 DNA follows: TGTGCCAGCAGTGGGGCACAGGGGGCTAAGCTTTGGGATCAGCCCCAGCATTTT.

This clonotype has ten or more counts. Written as DNA, the CDR3 is TGTGCCAGCAGCCAAGGTCACAGAGGGGACACTGAAGCTTTCTTT. It is translated as CASSQGHRGDTEAFF. V is TRBV3-1 and J is TRBJ1-1, with a possible D match to TRBD1 (5 bases). The V end lost 1 base, the J end lost 3 bases, and 12 bases lay between the germline ends. Germline values: CDR1 LGHDT, CDR2 YNNKEL (reference sequence). CDR3 length: 15 amino acids. Looking up the rest from reference TRBV3-1 and TRBJ1-1 gives the full variable domain: DTAVSQTPKYLVTQMGNDKSIKCEQNLGHDTMYWYKQDSKKFLKIMFSYNNKELIINETVPNRFSPKSPDKAHLNLHINSLELGDSAVYFCASSQGHRGDTEAFFGQGTRLTVV.

This clonotype was seen at least ten times. This chain uses TRBV28 with TRBJ2-1; D perhaps matches TRBD1 (6 bases). CDR1 MDHEN and CDR2 SYDVKM come from the germline V gene. The ends were cut back, 5 bases at V and 8 bases at J, with 16 bases in the middle. CDR3 length equals 14 residues. CDR3: CASSPSPQGDEQFF. DNA for the CDR3: TGTGCCAGCAGTCCCTCCCCACAGGGCGATGAGCAGTTCTTC.

This clonotype was counted only a few times. The chain joins TRBV4-1 to TRBJ1-6, with 8 bases aligning to TRBD1. The germline V gene encodes CDR1 MGHRA and CDR2 YSYEKL. J gave up 9 bases and V 2 bases, and 15 bases lay outside the gene matches. This CDR3 comprises 18 residues. Written as DNA, the CDR3 is TGCGCCAGCAGCCAAACAACCGGGACAGGAGCCGATAGTTCACCCCTCCACTTT. It is translated as CASSQTTGTGADSSPLHF.

This clonotype was counted at least ten times. This chain uses TRBV6-1 with TRBJ2-2; the D is unclear. The germline CDR1 and CDR2 sequences are MNHNS and SASEGT. CDR3 size: 15 residues. Trimming stripped 6 bases from V and 4 bases from J, with 15 bases between. As DNA, the CDR3 is TGTGCCAGCAGAGGAGTCTTTAGGTCCACCGGGGAGCTGTTTTTT. The encoded protein is CASRGVFRSTGELFF.